Sequencing of this T cell receptor (beta chain) was carried out in a study of blood T cell repertoires in COVID-19. Study in general: Samples came from the United States, Italy and Spain, spanning acute and convalescent COVID-19.

Which cohort a participant joined came from the clinical history participants gave. Per the original data handling: The authors estimated nucleated cell counts from reference gene primer amplification. Here immunoSEQ multiplex PCR was the method, and the copy in TCRdb shows in-frame clones only, minus some. The DNA was the basis for D and trimming; V, J and clone size are from that table. The sample consists of roughly 200,000 clones, around 86% of them appearing once. The CDR3 runs to 13 residues. Germline CDR1 reads LGHDT; CDR2 reads YNNKEL (reference sequence). Trimming left V 4 bases short and J 2 bases short, with 9 bases between.

V is TRBV3-1 (or the pseudogene TRBV3-2) and J is TRBJ2-7; possible D gene TRBD1, 5 bases. The TCR sequence derives from a woman aged 25 to 39 who had recovered from COVID-19. Specimen: PBMCs or T cells enriched from blood (not recorded which). CDR3 region: CASSRTPTYEQYF. Here the CDR3 DNA reads TGTGCCAGCAGCCGGACACCAACCTACGAGCAGTACTTC.